The source of this T cell receptor beta chain is a study of patients and donors after allogeneic stem cell transplantation. This clonotype was recorded once. The CDR3 sequence is 15 residues long. Per the germline V gene, CDR1 is SQVTM and CDR2 is ANQGSEA. V was cut by 5 bases and J by 1 base, with 17 bases left in between. TCRdb independently ran MiXCR on the RT-PCR reads; one entry per CDR3 protein. Here the sample spans about 90,000 distinct CDR3 sequences, 40% to 60% being singletons. The gene calls are TRBV29-1 and TRBJ1-2; no reliable D call. The TCR was taken from a human donor who was either an allogeneic HSCT recipient or a stem cell or donor lymphocyte infusion donor (not recorded which). It is not recorded whose cells these are; they may come from a transplant donor. The sequenced sample consisted of blood, either unsorted or a sorted T cell fraction (not recorded which). In DNA form, the CDR3 reads TGCAGCGTTCGGGTTCATATTGAAAGTAACTATGGCTACACCTTC. The encoded protein is CSVRVHIESNYGYTF.